Below are 11 T cell receptor beta chains sequenced from a single sample in a study of T cell responses to AZD1222 COVID-19 vaccine (dated by TCRdb to about 2021). The meaning of the sample's time point label: baseline before first vaccination. To prepare the library, the immunoSEQ multiplex PCR assay was applied. As stored in TCRdb, this immuneACCESS dataset retains in-frame rearrangements with V and J assigned. A fraction of the clones does not appear; measured against another copy, unresolved V genes explain less than half of the discrepancy, and the remainder lacks a known reason. Counted in this sample were 180,000 or so clones; 85% to 95% of them appeared once. The top ten clonotypes cover approximately 0.6% of the sample. The material sequenced was peripheral blood, taken on day 0 of AZD1222 vaccination. The receptors come from an adult in good health.

CDR3 sequence reads: CASRSGLAGTGELFF. As DNA, the CDR3 is TGTGCCAGCAGATCGGGACTAGCGGGGACCGGGGAGCTGTTTTTT. The V and J genes are TRBV6-5 and TRBJ2-2, with 13 bases lining up with TRBD2. The germline gives CDR1 MNHEY, CDR2 SVGAGI. This CDR3 is 15 amino acids long. Losses at the gene ends were 6 bases for V and 5 bases for J; bases not matched to a gene: 3.

The chain uses TRBV5-1 and TRBJ1-1; D is ambiguous. This CDR3 comprises 11 residues. V gave up 5 bases and J gave up 3 bases, with 5 bases separating them. Germline CDR1 SGHRS, CDR2 YFSETQ. CDR3 DNA sequence: TGCGCCAGCAGGGAGGACACTGAAGCTTTCTTT. Translating gives CASREDTEAFF.

The chain has TRBV19 and TRBJ1-2; TRBD1 matches 9 bases. CDR1 and CDR2 from the germline V gene are LNHDA and SQIVND (reference sequence). The junction had 6 bases not matched to a gene; V was cut back by 3 bases and J by 7 bases. The CDR3 totals 14 residues. CDR3 nucleotides: TGTGCCAGTAGTATGGGACAGGGCTTCTCTGGCTACACCTTC. Translated, it gives CASSMGQGFSGYTF. Looking up the rest from reference TRBV19 and TRBJ1-2 gives the full variable domain: DGGITQSPKYLFRKEGQNVTLSCEQNLNHDAMYWYRQDPGQGLRLIYYSQIVNDFQKGDIAEGYSVSREKKESFPLTVTSAQKNPTAFYLCASSMGQGFSGYTFGSGTRLTVV.

The sample holds one count of this clone. This chain links TRBV7-9 with TRBJ1-5; D is ambiguous. The V gene's germline CDR1 is SEHNR and CDR2 FQNEAQ (reference sequence). This CDR3 has 15 amino acids. V was shortened by 1 base and J by 1 base, with 8 bases between the two germline ends. The chain's CDR3 is CASSLGWESNQPQHF. The CDR3 DNA reads TGTGCCAGCAGCTTAGGGTGGGAGAGCAATCAGCCCCAGCATTTT.

J is TRBJ2-7 and V is TRBV12-3 or TRBV12-4; 8 positions agree with TRBD1. This CDR3 contains 13 residues. V was clipped by 8 bases and J by 2 bases; unmatched bases: 5. The CDR3 is CASRDRSTYEQYF. CDR3 coding DNA: TGTGCCAGCCGGGACAGGTCTACCTACGAGCAGTACTTC.

The chain employs TRBV9 and TRBJ1-1, with TRBD1 matching 10 bases. This CDR3 has 16 amino acids. Germline lookup yields CDR1 SGDLS and CDR2 YYNGEE. J was trimmed by 1 base and V by 3 bases; bases with no gene match: 6. CDR3 nucleotide sequence: TGTGCCAGCAGCGCGGACAGGGGGATTAAGAACACTGAAGCTTTCTTT. Translated: CASSADRGIKNTEAFF.

The rearrangement uses TRBV29-1 and TRBJ1-1; D not certain. This CDR3 contains 12 residues. Germline CDR1 is SQVTM and CDR2 is ANQGSEA. Deletions cut 4 bases from V and 3 bases from J, with 9 bases between. CDR3 sequence: CSVVLGYTEAFF. The CDR3 DNA is TGCAGCGTTGTTCTGGGATACACTGAAGCTTTCTTT.

The chain employs TRBV24-1 and TRBJ2-2; 14 nucleotides line up with TRBD2. Germline CDR1 reads KGHDR; CDR2 reads SFDVKD. Trimming took 0 bases from V and 4 from J; bases not matched to a gene: 9. The CDR3 is 20 residues long. The DNA for the CDR3 is TGTGCCACCAGTGATTTGACCGGGACTAGCGGGAGATTTGGCACCGGGGAGCTGTTTTTT. Amino acids: CATSDLTGTSGRFGTGELFF.

CDR3 coding DNA: TGTGCCAGCAGTGAAGATGCGGGAGGGTGGGAGACCCAGTACTTC. Protein product: CASSEDAGGWETQYF. The chain carries TRBV2 and TRBJ2-5, with 9 bases fitting TRBD2. Trimming removed 1 base from V and 5 bases from J; junction bases left unmatched: 5. The germline CDR1 and CDR2 sequences are SNHLY and FYNNEI. This CDR3 contains 15 residues.

Here the CDR3 reads CASSSPSVGTGYTF. The CDR3 coding sequence is TGTGCCAGCAGTTCTCCCAGCGTAGGTACAGGCTACACCTTC. The genes are TRBV27 and TRBJ1-2; D is unclear. Per germline, CDR1 MNHEY and CDR2 SMNVEV (reference sequence). Trimming took 4 bases from V and 8 from J, leaving 17 bases between them. The CDR3 has 14 residues.

This clone appeared once. The V and J genes are TRBV5-4 and TRBJ1-1; no definite D call. V lost 1 base to trimming and J lost 0 bases, with 7 bases between them. CDR3 length equals 14 residues. Germline V gene data show CDR1 as SGHNT and CDR2 as YYREEE (reference sequence). DNA of the CDR3: TGTGCCAGCAGCTTGACGGAGATGAACACTGAAGCTTTCTTT. Its protein product is CASSLTEMNTEAFF.